Detailed here is one TCR beta chain. The data were produced by immunoSEQ multiplex PCR, yet TCRdb's version contains in-frame clones alone and is incomplete. There are roughly 170,000 clones in the sample; more than 65% occur only once, and 15% to 20% lies in the top ten. The data were obtained in a study of blood T cell repertoires in COVID-19. Ages ranged from roughly 18 to 100 years, with residence in around 24 US areas. Deletions cut 1 base from V and 6 bases from J, with 6 bases between. The CDR3 is made up of 11 amino acids. Germline V gene lookup returns CDR1 DFQATT and CDR2 SNEGSKA (reference sequence).

This clonotype was obtained from a man aged 55 to 70 who had recovered from COVID-19. The chain employs TRBV20-1 and TRBJ1-1, with D uncertain. The sequencing sample was made of PBMCs or T cells enriched from blood (not recorded which). CDR3 DNA sequence: TGCAGTGCTAGAGTAGTTTCTGAAGCTTTCTTT. This gives the protein CSARVVSEAFF.